A selection of T cell receptor beta chains follows, all from one sample in a study of blood T cell repertoires in COVID-19. Repertoires were generated with immunoSEQ multiplex PCR, while TCRdb's copy carries only in-frame clones and drops some. Of over 130,000 clones listed, approximately 88% are singletons. The sequenced sample was peripheral blood. The receptors derive from a human donor in a cohort sampled during active COVID-19. Both conserved end residues are part of each CDR3. The order of the fields is clone size, V gene, J gene, D gene, CDR3 protein, CDR3 DNA. D genes are given only for firm matches. Clone sizes are given selectively: once, few, many, or a class where the clone is expanded.

clone size: -
V gene: TRBV10-3
J gene: TRBJ2-1
D gene: TRBD2
CDR3 protein: CAISEKRTSGGNNEQFF
CDR3 DNA: TGTGCCATCAGTGAGAAACGGACTAGCGGGGGAAACAATGAGCAGTTCTTC

clone size: -
V gene: TRBV7-2
J gene: TRBJ2-7
D gene: TRBD1
CDR3 protein: CASSSNRGRAYEQYF
CDR3 DNA: TGTGCCAGCAGCAGTAACAGGGGGAGAGCGTACGAGCAGTACTTC

clone size: -
V gene: TRBV30
J gene: TRBJ1-2
D gene: -
CDR3 protein: CAWSPGDRGYTF
CDR3 DNA: TGTGCCTGGAGTCCGGGGGACCGTGGCTACACCTTC

clone size: once
V gene: TRBV12-5
J gene: TRBJ1-1
D gene: TRBD1
CDR3 protein: CASGLDRGQGATEAFF
CDR3 DNA: TGTGCTAGTGGTTTGGATAGGGGACAGGGGGCAACTGAAGCTTTCTTT

clone size: few
V gene: TRBV4-1
J gene: TRBJ1-2
D gene: -
CDR3 protein: CASSVETHRGYTF
CDR3 DNA: TGCGCCAGCAGCGTAGAAACGCACCGGGGCTACACCTTC

clone size: -
V gene: TRBV4-3
J gene: TRBJ2-1
D gene: -
CDR3 protein: CASSQDSVNEQFF
CDR3 DNA: TGCGCCAGCAGCCAAGATAGCGTGAATGAGCAGTTCTTC

clone size: few
V gene: TRBV7-3
J gene: TRBJ1-1
D gene: -
CDR3 protein: CASSTTVNTEAFF
CDR3 DNA: TGTGCCAGCAGTACTACGGTGAACACTGAAGCTTTCTTT

clone size: -
V gene: TRBV10-3
J gene: TRBJ2-7
D gene: -
CDR3 protein: CAITPQGGEQYF
CDR3 DNA: TGTGCCATCACCCCACAGGGTGGGGAGCAGTACTTC

clone size: once
V gene: TRBV18
J gene: TRBJ2-3
D gene: TRBD2
CDR3 protein: CASSAAGGGVADTQYF
CDR3 DNA: TGTGCCAGCTCGGCCGCTGGCGGGGGGGTCGCAGATACGCAGTATTTT

clone size: -
V gene: TRBV27
J gene: TRBJ2-7
D gene: TRBD2
CDR3 protein: CASSMRVAGGGSYEQYF
CDR3 DNA: TGTGCCAGCAGTATGAGGGTAGCGGGGGGTGGGTCCTACGAGCAGTACTTC

clone size: -
V gene: TRBV5-1
J gene: TRBJ2-5
D gene: -
CDR3 protein: CASSLATDVLETQYF
CDR3 DNA: TGCGCCAGCAGCTTGGCGACAGACGTGCTAGAGACCCAGTACTTC

clone size: -
V gene: TRBV12-3/TRBV12-4
J gene: TRBJ2-7
D gene: -
CDR3 protein: CASSQQGYEQYF
CDR3 DNA: TGTGCCAGCAGTCAACAGGGCTACGAGCAGTACTTC

clone size: -
V gene: TRBV9
J gene: TRBJ2-5
D gene: -
CDR3 protein: CASSVGTSWETQYF
CDR3 DNA: TGTGCCAGCAGCGTAGGAACTAGTTGGGAGACCCAGTACTTC

clone size: -
V gene: TRBV5-1
J gene: TRBJ1-1
D gene: -
CDR3 protein: CASSLGTEMNTEAFF
CDR3 DNA: TGCGCCAGCAGCTTGGGTACCGAGATGAACACTGAAGCTTTCTTT

clone size: few
V gene: TRBV7-2
J gene: TRBJ2-3
D gene: -
CDR3 protein: CASSLSDFTQYF
CDR3 DNA: TGTGCCAGCAGCTTGAGTGATTTTACGCAGTATTTT

clone size: -
V gene: TRBV29-1
J gene: TRBJ2-2
D gene: TRBD1
CDR3 protein: CSVGQVTGELFF
CDR3 DNA: TGCAGCGTAGGACAGGTCACCGGGGAGCTGTTTTTT

clone size: -
V gene: TRBV27
J gene: TRBJ1-4
D gene: TRBD1
CDR3 protein: CASRTQGAPMELFF
CDR3 DNA: TGTGCCAGCAGAACACAGGGGGCTCCCATGGAACTGTTTTTT

clone size: -
V gene: TRBV19
J gene: TRBJ1-5
D gene: -
CDR3 protein: CASSPGPSNQPQHF
CDR3 DNA: TGTGCCAGTAGTCCAGGGCCTAGCAATCAGCCCCAGCATTTT

clone size: -
V gene: TRBV12-3/TRBV12-4
J gene: TRBJ1-1
D gene: -
CDR3 protein: CASSFMNTEAFF
CDR3 DNA: TGTGCCAGCAGTTTCATGAACACTGAAGCTTTCTTT

clone size: once
V gene: TRBV2
J gene: TRBJ2-2
D gene: -
CDR3 protein: CASSLSSGNGELFF
CDR3 DNA: TGTGCCAGCAGCCTTAGCTCCGGCAACGGGGAGCTGTTTTTT

clone size: -
V gene: TRBV7-2
J gene: TRBJ2-5
D gene: -
CDR3 protein: CASSQLRGRQETQYF
CDR3 DNA: TGTGCCAGCAGCCAACTTCGGGGTAGACAAGAGACCCAGTACTTC

clone size: -
V gene: TRBV7-9
J gene: TRBJ2-7
D gene: -
CDR3 protein: CASSLERGLGGEQYF
CDR3 DNA: TGTGCCAGCAGCTTGGAGAGGGGGTTAGGGGGTGAGCAGTACTTC

clone size: -
V gene: TRBV19
J gene: TRBJ2-7
D gene: -
CDR3 protein: CASSMPGRYEQYF
CDR3 DNA: TGTGCCAGTAGTATGCCGGGTAGATACGAGCAGTACTTC

clone size: -
V gene: TRBV7-6
J gene: TRBJ1-1
D gene: TRBD1
CDR3 protein: CASSSGQGFTEAFF
CDR3 DNA: TGTGCCAGCAGCTCGGGACAGGGCTTCACTGAAGCTTTCTTT

clone size: once
V gene: TRBV4-3
J gene: TRBJ2-3
D gene: -
CDR3 protein: CASSQGRGEDTQYF
CDR3 DNA: TGCGCCAGCAGCCAAGGTCGCGGGGAAGATACGCAGTATTTT

clone size: -
V gene: TRBV27
J gene: TRBJ1-1
D gene: -
CDR3 protein: CASSLNGAWFEAFF
CDR3 DNA: TGTGCCAGCAGTTTAAACGGTGCTTGGTTTGAAGCTTTCTTT

clone size: -
V gene: TRBV7-2
J gene: TRBJ2-5
D gene: -
CDR3 protein: CASSLAGRKETQYF
CDR3 DNA: TGTGCCAGCAGCTTGGCGGGGAGGAAGGAGACCCAGTACTTC

clone size: -
V gene: TRBV4-1
J gene: TRBJ2-1
D gene: -
CDR3 protein: CASSQGPFDEQFF
CDR3 DNA: TGCGCCAGCAGCCAAGGGCCGTTTGATGAGCAGTTCTTC

clone size: -
V gene: TRBV14
J gene: TRBJ1-2
D gene: -
CDR3 protein: CASSQDYGYGYTF
CDR3 DNA: TGTGCCAGCAGCCAGGACTATGGCTATGGCTACACCTTC

clone size: -
V gene: TRBV6-1
J gene: TRBJ1-5
D gene: -
CDR3 protein: CASSEGLRQPQHF
CDR3 DNA: TGTGCCAGCAGTGAGGGTTTGCGGCAGCCCCAGCATTTT

clone size: -
V gene: TRBV6-2/TRBV6-3
J gene: TRBJ2-5
D gene: -
CDR3 protein: CASSSPYREGETQYF
CDR3 DNA: TGTGCCAGCAGTTCCCCCTACAGGGAGGGAGAGACCCAGTACTTC

clone size: -
V gene: TRBV19
J gene: TRBJ2-4
D gene: -
CDR3 protein: CASSNNPREDIQYF
CDR3 DNA: TGTGCCAGTAGTAACAACCCCCGGGAAGACATTCAGTACTTC